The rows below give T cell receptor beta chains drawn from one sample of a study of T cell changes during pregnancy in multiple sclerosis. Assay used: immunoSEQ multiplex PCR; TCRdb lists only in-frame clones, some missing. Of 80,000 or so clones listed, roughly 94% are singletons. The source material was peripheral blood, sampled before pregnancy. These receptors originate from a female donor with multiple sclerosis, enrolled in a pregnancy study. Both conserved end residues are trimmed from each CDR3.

cdr3_aa: ASSEALQGLFGYT
j_call: TRBJ1-2
v_call: TRBV6-1

cdr3_aa: ASSPGGNTGELF
j_call: TRBJ2-2
v_call: TRBV6-5

cdr3_aa: ASSPRDYHESTSEAF
j_call: TRBJ1-1
v_call: TRBV7-9

cdr3_aa: ASSEQGFETVD
j_call: TRBJ2-7
v_call: TRBV2

cdr3_aa: ASSKVGGRGIYNSPLH
j_call: TRBJ1-6
v_call: TRBV21-1

cdr3_aa: ASLPRVSSGNTIY
j_call: TRBJ1-3
v_call: TRBV12-5

cdr3_aa: ASSYSRGTSSNEQF
j_call: TRBJ2-1
v_call: TRBV6-5

cdr3_aa: ASSGAGASTEAF
j_call: TRBJ1-1
v_call: TRBV2

cdr3_aa: ASSLGGLTPAETQY
j_call: TRBJ2-5
v_call: TRBV7-9

cdr3_aa: ASQGVRANEQF
j_call: TRBJ2-1
v_call: TRBV6-1

cdr3_aa: ASSQQHTSYEQY
j_call: TRBJ2-7
v_call: TRBV19

cdr3_aa: ASSISGGTFYNEQF
j_call: TRBJ2-1
v_call: TRBV6-4

cdr3_aa: ASRDRGLDEQF
j_call: TRBJ2-1
v_call: TRBV19

cdr3_aa: ASSKPGTGNTIY
j_call: TRBJ1-3
v_call: TRBV19

cdr3_aa: ASSFGTGGLGEQY
j_call: TRBJ2-7
v_call: TRBV7-9

cdr3_aa: ASSLGSGGGNTEAF
j_call: TRBJ1-1
v_call: TRBV5-1

cdr3_aa: ASRENNEQF
j_call: TRBJ2-1
v_call: TRBV6-6

cdr3_aa: ASSSPGQSSGNTIY
j_call: TRBJ1-3
v_call: TRBV7-2

cdr3_aa: ASSQDSETQY
j_call: TRBJ2-5
v_call: TRBV4-2

cdr3_aa: ASSNDRATYYGYT
j_call: TRBJ1-2
v_call: TRBV6-5

cdr3_aa: ASSKDSRNEKLF
j_call: TRBJ1-4
v_call: TRBV11-2

cdr3_aa: ASSKGARGHGSPLH
j_call: TRBJ1-6
v_call: TRBV21-1

cdr3_aa: AVPSGGSNEQF
j_call: TRBJ2-1
v_call: TRBV2

cdr3_aa: ASKSGGDGYT
j_call: TRBJ1-2
v_call: TRBV6-1

cdr3_aa: ASREQEGDTEAF
j_call: TRBJ1-1
v_call: TRBV2

cdr3_aa: SVARTSGRADTQY
j_call: TRBJ2-3
v_call: TRBV29-1

cdr3_aa: ASSHRAEQF
j_call: TRBJ2-1
v_call: TRBV4-1

cdr3_aa: SADREYNNEQF
j_call: TRBJ2-1
v_call: TRBV29-1

cdr3_aa: ASSIDPRGSEQF
j_call: TRBJ2-1
v_call: TRBV19

cdr3_aa: AIESREDTQY
j_call: TRBJ2-3
v_call: TRBV10-3

cdr3_aa: ASSQEAGGPHTDTQY
j_call: TRBJ2-3
v_call: TRBV4-1

cdr3_aa: ASSEDRGPYMNTEAF
j_call: TRBJ1-1
v_call: TRBV19

cdr3_aa: ASSLEAGVRSYEQY
j_call: TRBJ2-7
v_call: TRBV5-1

cdr3_aa: SVEEGFGNEQF
j_call: TRBJ2-1
v_call: TRBV29-1

cdr3_aa: ASSRDRALEAF
j_call: TRBJ1-1
v_call: TRBV27

cdr3_aa: ASSEGGQGAYEQY
j_call: TRBJ2-7
v_call: TRBV6-1

cdr3_aa: ASSQVRDTGELF
j_call: TRBJ2-2
v_call: TRBV4-1

cdr3_aa: ASSSPGEETQY
j_call: TRBJ2-5
v_call: TRBV6-5

cdr3_aa: ASSEGQPDQPQH
j_call: TRBJ1-5
v_call: TRBV9

cdr3_aa: ASSLTGASYNEQF
j_call: TRBJ2-1
v_call: TRBV11-2

cdr3_aa: ASSPRTSGPNTGELF
j_call: TRBJ2-2
v_call: TRBV13

cdr3_aa: ATRGGDEKLF
j_call: TRBJ1-4
v_call: TRBV28

cdr3_aa: ASSLEEGRGHT
j_call: TRBJ1-2
v_call: TRBV5-4

cdr3_aa: ASSLQGMNTEAF
j_call: TRBJ1-1
v_call: TRBV11-2

cdr3_aa: ASSRQGWATDTQY
j_call: TRBJ2-3
v_call: TRBV6-4

cdr3_aa: ASRPGVGYEQY
j_call: TRBJ2-7
v_call: TRBV7-8

cdr3_aa: ASGLVLQDATDTQY
j_call: TRBJ2-3
v_call: TRBV12-5

cdr3_aa: ASSLVTRPGGVRETEAF
j_call: TRBJ1-1
v_call: TRBV7-2

cdr3_aa: ASSPDRVGQGETNEKLF
j_call: TRBJ1-4
v_call: TRBV7-6

cdr3_aa: SVIRPTDYEQY
j_call: -
v_call: TRBV29-1

cdr3_aa: ASSVADGAGGTDTQY
j_call: TRBJ2-3
v_call: TRBV9